One and the same sample provided the 11 T cell receptor beta chains below, sequenced in a study of identical twins. TCRdb re-analysed the 5' RACE reads in MiXCR, keeping a single row per CDR3 protein. The profile shows some 660,000 distinct CDR3 sequences, 8.5% to 9% of them singletons. In addition, the sample was reused for a study of yellow fever vaccine responses in identical twins.

Sequenced: PBMCs. These receptors were taken from a woman between 18 and 29 years old in good health.

This clonotype appeared a few times. The genes are TRBV7-2 and TRBJ2-7; D gene ambiguous. This CDR3 is 13 amino acids long. Trimming removed 3 bases from V and 4 bases from J, with 10 bases in between. The germline V gene has CDR1 SGHTA and CDR2 FQGNSA. CDR3 sequence: CASSFRPPYEQYF. The CDR3, as DNA: TGTGCCAGCAGCTTTCGACCGCCTTACGAGCAGTACTTC.

This rearrangement joins TRBV3-1 to TRBJ2-1; perhaps D is TRBD1 or TRBD2 (6 bases each). The CDR3 runs to 12 residues. The germline V gene encodes CDR1 LGHDT and CDR2 YNNKEL (reference sequence). V was trimmed by 4 bases and J by 9 bases, leaving 10 bases between them. The CDR3 DNA sequence: TGTGCCAGCAGCCCTCGGGGGCGTGAGCAGTTCTTC. Its translation: CASSPRGREQFF.

The sample holds many counts of this clonotype. Here the CDR3 DNA reads TGTGCCAGCAGGGCACTAGACAATGAGCAGTTCTTC. It codes for CASRALDNEQFF. The gene calls are TRBV6-5 and TRBJ2-1; TRBD2 is a possible D gene (5 bases). V gave up 6 bases and J gave up 5 bases, with 8 bases separating them. Germline V gene lookup returns CDR1 MNHEY and CDR2 SVGAGI. The CDR3 covers 12 residues.

This clonotype was detected a few times. The V and J genes are TRBV20-1 and TRBJ2-7; TRBD2 aligns across 9 bases. Unmatched junction bases numbered 25, after V lost 0 bases and J lost 1 base. The CDR3 has 22 residues. Germline CDR1 and CDR2: DFQATT and SNEGSKA (reference sequence). In DNA, the CDR3 is TGCAGTGCTAGAGATTGGACAAGGTTTACTAGCGGGCAGAAGGCCGTATCCTACGAGCAGTACTTC. It yields the protein CSARDWTRFTSGQKAVSYEQYF.

This clonotype was picked up a small number of times. In nucleotides, the CDR3 is TGTGCCAGCAGCTTACCGGGACTTACCAATGAGCAGTTCTTC. This translates into CASSLPGLTNEQFF. The chain has TRBV7-6 and TRBJ2-1; tentative D call: TRBD2 (6 bases). Germline CDR1 is SGHVS and CDR2 is FNYEAQ. The V gene lost 2 bases and the J gene lost 6 bases, with 11 bases spanning the gap. The CDR3 contains 14 residues.

The chain links TRBV28 to TRBJ2-3, with D possibly TRBD1 on 5 matching bases. The CDR3 totals 14 residues. CDR1 is MDHEN and CDR2 is SYDVKM in the germline V gene. V gave up 8 bases and J gave up 1 base, with 13 bases separating them. The CDR3 DNA reads as TGTGCCAGCCATGATACAGGAGGCACAGATACGCAGTATTTT. Protein product: CASHDTGGTDTQYF.

This clonotype was detected ten times or more. This chain links TRBV12-3 or TRBV12-4 with TRBJ1-5, with D possibly matching TRBD1 (5 bases). The CDR3 covers 16 residues. V dropped 5 bases and J dropped 0 bases, with 14 bases sitting between them. The CDR3 protein is CASSTRQMGSNQPQHF. The CDR3 region has the DNA TGTGCCAGCAGTACCCGACAGATGGGTAGCAATCAGCCCCAGCATTTT.

The table lists this clonotype with a few counts. Written as DNA, the CDR3 is TGTGCCAGCAGCTTAAGTAGCGTTTGGTCCTACAATGAGCAGTTCTTC. It codes for CASSLSSVWSYNEQFF. This sequence joins TRBV7-2 and TRBJ2-1; D perhaps matches TRBD2 (5 bases). This CDR3 is 16 amino acids long. Germline V gene data show CDR1 as SGHTA and CDR2 as FQGNSA. V was trimmed by 2 bases and J by 1 base, leaving 12 bases between them.

This clonotype occurred a few times. The chain couples TRBV7-9 to TRBJ1-5; D possibly corresponds to TRBD1 (5 bases). The CDR3 length is 16 residues. With 5 bases removed from V and 1 base from J, the gap between germline ends came to 15 bases. In germline, CDR1 is SEHNR, CDR2 FQNEAQ (reference sequence). The CDR3 DNA follows: TGTGCCAGCAGCAGGGAGACAAAGGGGAGCAATCAGCCCCAGCATTTT. Encoded protein: CASSRETKGSNQPQHF.

This clonotype was detected only a few times. The V and J genes are TRBV28 and TRBJ2-3, with 7 positions matching TRBD1. V lost 6 bases to trimming and J lost 2 bases; unmatched junction nucleotides: 8. Germline-derived CDR1 and CDR2 are MDHEN and SYDVKM. The CDR3 covers 15 residues. Here the CDR3 DNA reads TGTGCCAGCAGCACAGGGGCCTCCTACACAGATACGCAGTATTTT. Translated, it gives CASSTGASYTDTQYF. Full variable domain (missing parts from reference TRBV28 and TRBJ2-3): DVKVTQSSRYLVKRTGEKVFLECVQDMDHENMFWYRQDPGLGLRLIYFSYDVKMKEKGDIPEGYSVSREKKERFSLILESASTNQTSMYLCASSTGASYTDTQYFGPGTRLTVL.

This clonotype showed up many times. A read error may account for a junction end that differs from germline. V usage is TRBV12-3 or TRBV12-4 and J usage is TRBJ2-1, with 11 bases identical to TRBD2. The CDR3 covers 14 residues. DNA of the CDR3: TGTGCCAGCAGCTTAGCGGGGGGGCCTTATGAGCAGTTCTTC. Translating gives CASSLAGGPYEQFF.